The next 14 T cell receptor beta chains were all read from a single sample in a study of human T cells and chemical hapten exposure. The time point was: patch test 2, 6 weeks after DPC sensitization. Sample treatment: therapeutic diphenylcyclopropenone sensitization with weekly scalp DPC. One entry per CDR3 protein, called by TCRdb with MiXCR from the RACE reads. This table has hundreds of thousands of distinct CDR3 sequences, roughly 6.3% appearing once. This specimen consisted of whole blood, obtained in connection with sensitization to the hapten diphenylcyclopropenone (DPC). These receptor sequences come from a woman aged 18-29 years with alopecia areata. Some clones in this sample may be carry-over from other donors' samples.

This clonotype appeared many times. The chain links TRBV28 to TRBJ1-5; D not resolved. This CDR3 has 14 amino acids. The germline V and J ends were trimmed by 7 bases and 7 bases, with 17 bases remaining between them. Germline lookup yields CDR1 MDHEN and CDR2 SYDVKM. This CDR3 is CASTTGLGGQPQHF. CDR3 coding DNA: TGTGCCAGCACAACCGGCCTTGGAGGGCAGCCCCAGCATTTT. The full variable domain, completed using reference TRBV28 and TRBJ1-5, is DVKVTQSSRYLVKRTGEKVFLECVQDMDHENMFWYRQDPGLGLRLIYFSYDVKMKEKGDIPEGYSVSREKKERFSLILESASTNQTSMYLCASTTGLGGQPQHFGDGTRLSIL.

This chain joins TRBV12-3 or TRBV12-4 and TRBJ2-5; D is possibly TRBD1 (6 bases). Trimming pared 3 bases from V and 2 bases from J, leaving 10 bases between. The CDR3 extends over 14 amino acids. CDR3 bases: TGTGCCAGCAGTTTGTGGACAGTTCAAGAGACCCAGTACTTC. Translation gives CASSLWTVQETQYF.

Ten or more counts support this clonotype. CDR3 DNA sequence: TGCAGCGTTGAAGGCGGACAGGGCGGTATGGGACTAGCGGGCTACAATGAGCAGTTCTTC. Amino acids: CSVEGGQGGMGLAGYNEQFF. This rearrangement joins TRBV29-1 to TRBJ2-1; 12 bases match TRBD2. The CDR3 has 20 residues. The J segment lost 3 bases and the V segment lost 1 base, leaving 16 bases of the junction unmatched. The V gene's germline CDR1 is SQVTM and CDR2 ANQGSEA.

In this sample, this clonotype turned up many times. The gene calls are TRBV6-5 and TRBJ1-1; D is unresolved. The CDR3 is made up of 15 amino acids. Germline lookup yields CDR1 MNHEY and CDR2 SVGAGI. V was cut by 0 bases and J by 5 bases, with 13 bases left in between. The DNA of the CDR3 is TGTGCCAGCAGTTACTCGAGTCCCGGAGGGACTGAAGCTTTCTTT. Its protein product is CASSYSSPGGTEAFF.

In regard to this clonotype: A single base separates this from a much larger clone, so it may be a read error. Here the CDR3 DNA reads TGTGCCAGCAGTGTCGTACTAGCTAACTCCTACGAGCAGTACTTC. It translates to CASSVVLANSYEQYF. The chain uses TRBV12-3 or TRBV12-4 and TRBJ2-7, with D tentatively TRBD2 (6 bases). There are 15 residues in the CDR3. With 5 bases removed from V and 0 bases from J, the gap between germline ends came to 14 bases.

This clonotype has at least ten counts. CDR3 nucleotide sequence: TGTGCCAGCAGCGAGGGACCTCGAGCCAACGTCCTGACTTTC. Amino acids: CASSEGPRANVLTF. The chain carries TRBV6-5 and TRBJ2-6; the D call may be TRBD1 or TRBD2 (5 bases each). The V end lost 6 bases, the J end lost 7 bases, and 13 bases lay between the germline ends. The germline V gene encodes CDR1 MNHEY and CDR2 SVGAGI. CDR3 length equals 14 residues.

This clonotype turned up a few times. CDR3 DNA: TGTGCCAGCAGTCCAACAGGGTACGAAAAACTGTTTTTT. Translation: CASSPTGYEKLFF. The chain employs TRBV12-3 or TRBV12-4 and TRBJ1-4; tentatively, D is TRBD1 (6 bases). This CDR3 is built from 13 residues. V was shortened by 5 bases and J by 8 bases, with 12 bases between the two germline ends.

This clonotype was counted a few times. The genes are TRBV4-2 and TRBJ2-5; TRBD2 is a possible D gene (5 bases). Germline V lookup: CDR1 LGHNA, CDR2 YNFKEQ. The V end lost 4 bases, the J end lost 1 base, and 16 bases lay between the germline ends. There are 16 residues in the CDR3. The CDR3 reads CASSPFNRRAQETQYF. CDR3 DNA: TGTGCCAGCAGCCCGTTCAACCGGCGGGCCCAAGAGACCCAGTACTTC.

This clonotype appeared a few times. This chain links TRBV11-1 with TRBJ2-7; no firm D call. Per germline, CDR1 SGHAT and CDR2 FQDESV (reference sequence). V was cut by 1 base and J by 4 bases, with 11 bases left in between. The CDR3 contains 14 residues. The CDR3 DNA sequence: TGTGCCAGCAGCTTAGAGGCAGGAAGGTACGAGCAGTACTTC. This encodes CASSLEAGRYEQYF.

The V call is TRBV6-6, the J call TRBJ2-2; 8 bases map to TRBD1. The V and J ends lost 2 bases and 4 bases, in that order; junction bases with no gene match: 3. The CDR3 has 15 residues. Per the germline V gene, CDR1 is MNHNY and CDR2 is SVGAGI (reference sequence). CDR3 in amino acids: CASSYQGAATGELFF. As DNA, the CDR3 is TGTGCCAGCAGTTACCAGGGGGCGGCCACCGGGGAGCTGTTTTTT.

This chain connects TRBV7-2 to TRBJ2-1, with 10 nucleotides matching TRBD2. This CDR3 has 21 amino acids. Germline V gene lookup returns CDR1 SGHTA and CDR2 FQGNSA. J gave up 0 bases and V 2 bases, and 16 bases lay outside the gene matches. The CDR3 is CASSLLVTGLAGVSSYNEQFF. CDR3 in DNA: TGTGCCAGCAGCTTATTGGTAACGGGTCTAGCGGGGGTGAGCTCCTACAATGAGCAGTTCTTC.

This clonotype was observed many times. The chain has TRBV7-2 and TRBJ1-4; TRBD1 aligns across 8 bases. The CDR3 consists of 16 residues. Germline loops: CDR1 SGHTA, CDR2 FQGNSA. V gave up 3 bases and J gave up 5 bases; unmatched junction bases: 8. CDR3 region: CASSFMGRGRNEKLFF. The CDR3 nucleotides are TGTGCCAGCAGCTTTATGGGCAGGGGGCGGAATGAAAAACTGTTTTTT.

The CDR3 sequence: CASSPRPGAKWDTEAFF. The CDR3 nucleotides read TGTGCCAGCAGTCCCCGTCCGGGGGCGAAGTGGGACACTGAAGCTTTCTTT. The rearrangement links TRBV12-3 or TRBV12-4 to TRBJ1-1; tentative D call: TRBD1 (6 bases). V was cut by 5 bases and J by 3 bases, with 22 bases left in between. CDR3 length equals 17 residues.

The V and J genes are TRBV12-3 or TRBV12-4 and TRBJ2-2; D unclear. CDR3 length: 11 amino acids. Trimming took 8 bases from V and 5 from J, leaving 6 bases between them. The CDR3 region is CASHLTGELFF. The CDR3 DNA follows: TGTGCCAGCCACCTGACCGGGGAGCTGTTTTTT.